The rows below give T cell receptor beta chains drawn from one sample of a study of blood T cell repertoires in COVID-19. The repertoire was sequenced with immunoSEQ multiplex PCR; TCRdb's copy has only in-frame clones and lacks some. The sample lists 100,000 to 150,000 clones; roughly 90% were seen once. What was sequenced was peripheral blood. Source of these receptors: a man aged 55 to 70 with COVID-19, enrolled during active disease. Each CDR3 is given with its conserved first and last residue. The D gene is left open where the match is weak. Part of the rows lack a size; the others show once, few, many or a class for expanded clones.

TRBV7-9,TRBJ1-3,.,.,TGTGCCAGCAGCTTGGGACCGGGGGGAAGAGGAAACACCATATATTTT,CASSLGPGGRGNTIYF
TRBV5-1,TRBJ1-2,.,.,TGCGCCAGCAGGTCCCGAGATACTAACTATGGCTACACCTTC,CASRSRDTNYGYTF
TRBV27,TRBJ1-5,.,.,TGTGCCAGCAGTTTAACGGGAGATCAGCCCCAGCATTTT,CASSLTGDQPQHF
TRBV5-1,TRBJ2-1,.,.,TGCGCCAGCAATCGTGGGGGCGCGGGGGAAAGCTCCTACAATGAGCAGTTCTTC,CASNRGGAGESSYNEQFF
TRBV21-1,TRBJ2-3,.,.,.,CASSWWGVGTLLGTQYF
TRBV25-1,TRBJ1-6,.,.,TGTGCCAGCAGCCTCGACAGCCATAATTCACCCCTCCACTTT,CASSLDSHNSPLHF
TRBV27,TRBJ2-7,.,.,TGTGCCAGCAGTCGGGAGAGGACGGCCGAGCAGTACTTC,CASSRERTAEQYF
TRBV11-2,TRBJ2-7,.,.,TGTGCCAGCAGCTTAGATCGGGGGTCGTCCTACGAGCAGTACTTC,CASSLDRGSSYEQYF
TRBV19,TRBJ1-5,.,.,TGTGCCAGTAGTTATCAATCCGGGACAAGGGGCAATCAGCCCCAGCATTTT,CASSYQSGTRGNQPQHF
TRBV5-6,TRBJ1-1,.,.,TGTGCCAGCCGACTGGAGGCATCGAACACTGAAGCTTTCTTT,CASRLEASNTEAFF
TRBV6-2/TRBV6-3,TRBJ2-2,once,.,TGTGCCAGCAGCCACTCATTAGGGGGGGGCGTCGGGGAGCTGTTTTTT,CASSHSLGGGVGELFF
TRBV19,TRBJ1-1,few,TRBD1,TGTGCCAGTAAACCCCAATGGGACAGTGAAGCTTTCTTT,CASKPQWDSEAFF
TRBV4-1,TRBJ1-1,.,.,TGCGCCAGCAGCCAAGATCAGGGAAACTTGAACACTGAAGCTTTCTTT,CASSQDQGNLNTEAFF
TRBV5-1,TRBJ1-5,few,.,TGCGCCAGCAGCTTGGGGCTGGGAGATAACTATAGCAATCAGCCCCAGCATTTT,CASSLGLGDNYSNQPQHF
TRBV27,TRBJ1-3,.,.,TGTGCCAGCAGTTTAAAGGGACAAAACTCTGGAAACACCATATATTTT,CASSLKGQNSGNTIYF
TRBV29-1,TRBJ1-1,.,.,TGCAGTCAGGGGTGGGGAACTGAAGCTTTCTTT,CSQGWGTEAFF
TRBV27,TRBJ1-2,.,.,TGTGCCAGCAGTCACAACGCAGGCGATAACTATGGCTACACCTTC,CASSHNAGDNYGYTF
TRBV11-2,TRBJ1-2,.,.,TGTGCCAGCAGCCATCTCGAGGGACTCTATGGCTACACCTTC,CASSHLEGLYGYTF
TRBV28,TRBJ1-1,.,TRBD1,TGTGCCAGCAGTTCACCATCTCAGGGGGCCTACACTGAAGCTTTCTTT,CASSSPSQGAYTEAFF
TRBV20-1,TRBJ2-7,.,.,TGCAGTGGCAGTGGAGGATACGAGCAGTACTTC,CSGSGGYEQYF
TRBV29-1,TRBJ2-7,.,.,TGCAGCGTACGGGGGTTGGGGGAGCAGTACTTC,CSVRGLGEQYF
TRBV19,TRBJ1-6,.,.,TGTGCCAGTAGTATAGACAGTAATTCACCCCTCCACTTT,CASSIDSNSPLHF
TRBV9,TRBJ1-6,once,.,TGTGCCAGCAGCGTAGAGGACAGTCTATATTCACCCCTCCACTTT,CASSVEDSLYSPLHF
TRBV5-1,TRBJ1-3,.,TRBD1,TGCGCCAGCAGCCGCCAGGGGGCTGGTGGAAACACCATATATTTT,CASSRQGAGGNTIYF
TRBV4-2,TRBJ1-5,.,.,TGTGCCAGCAGCCAAGAACAGGGAGCGGATCAGCCCCAGCATTTT,CASSQEQGADQPQHF
TRBV29-1,TRBJ1-6,.,TRBD1,TGCAGCGCCCGGACAGGGGCTACCAATTCACCCCTCCACTTT,CSARTGATNSPLHF
TRBV24-1,TRBJ2-3,.,TRBD2,TGTGCCACCAGTGATAGCGGGGGGACCACAGATACGCAGTATTTT,CATSDSGGTTDTQYF
TRBV4-1,TRBJ1-1,.,.,TGCGCCAGCAGCCCATATCAGGACAGATATGCTGAAGCTTTCTTT,CASSPYQDRYAEAFF
TRBV18,TRBJ2-2,.,.,TGTGCCAGCTCACCGCCAGGACTGAACACCGGGGAGCTGTTTTTT,CASSPPGLNTGELFF
TRBV10-3,TRBJ2-4,.,TRBD2,TGTGCCATCAGTGACGGGGAGGGGAACATTCAGTACTTC,CAISDGEGNIQYF
TRBV21-1,TRBJ2-3,.,.,TGTGCCAGCAGCCCCCACGTGGTGTCTATCACAGATACGCAGTATTTT,CASSPHVVSITDTQYF
TRBV5-1,TRBJ1-1,.,.,TGCGCCAGCAGCTTGATGCAGGGGAACACTGAAGCTTTCTTT,CASSLMQGNTEAFF
TRBV30,TRBJ2-2,.,TRBD1,TGTGCCTGGAGTGTAGGGGTGTGGACAGGCACCGGGGAGCTGTTTTTT,CAWSVGVWTGTGELFF
TRBV9,TRBJ2-1,.,TRBD2,TGTGCCAGCAGCGCACCAGCACCGGGACTAGCCATCAGGAACAATGAGCAGTTCTTC,CASSAPAPGLAIRNNEQFF
TRBV19,TRBJ1-1,few,.,TGTGCCAGTAGTATTAGATTAGGGCAGGGGCAGACTGAAGCTTTCTTT,CASSIRLGQGQTEAFF
TRBV5-8,TRBJ2-3,.,TRBD2,TGTGCCAGCAGCGAGACTAGCGGGGGGGCCCGGTCAGATACGCAGTATTTT,CASSETSGGARSDTQYF
TRBV7-8,TRBJ1-1,.,TRBD1,TGTGCCAGCAGCCAACAGGGGATGAACACTGAAGCTTTCTTT,CASSQQGMNTEAFF
TRBV2,TRBJ2-7,.,TRBD1,TGTGCCGTGCAACAGGGGAGAAAATTTCTTGGCGAGCAGTACTTC,CAVQQGRKFLGEQYF
TRBV24-1,TRBJ1-2,.,.,TGTGCCACCAGTGGAAACACCCGGGACACTAACTATGGCTACACCTTC,CATSGNTRDTNYGYTF
TRBV19,TRBJ1-2,once,TRBD1,TGTGCCAGTAAGAGACAGGGGATGAACTATGGCTACACCTTC,CASKRQGMNYGYTF
TRBV19,TRBJ2-6,once,TRBD2,TGTGCCAGTAGTACCGGACTAGCGGGGGCAATCTCAGTCCCCTCTGGGGCCAACGTCCTGACTTTC,CASSTGLAGAISVPSGANVLTF
TRBV6-6,TRBJ2-5,.,.,TGTGCCAGCAGTTACTCGATGCGGGGCCATGAGACCCAGTACTTC,CASSYSMRGHETQYF
TRBV7-2,TRBJ2-7,.,.,TGTGCCAGCAGCCCTACGGGGACAACCTACGAGCAGTACTTC,CASSPTGTTYEQYF